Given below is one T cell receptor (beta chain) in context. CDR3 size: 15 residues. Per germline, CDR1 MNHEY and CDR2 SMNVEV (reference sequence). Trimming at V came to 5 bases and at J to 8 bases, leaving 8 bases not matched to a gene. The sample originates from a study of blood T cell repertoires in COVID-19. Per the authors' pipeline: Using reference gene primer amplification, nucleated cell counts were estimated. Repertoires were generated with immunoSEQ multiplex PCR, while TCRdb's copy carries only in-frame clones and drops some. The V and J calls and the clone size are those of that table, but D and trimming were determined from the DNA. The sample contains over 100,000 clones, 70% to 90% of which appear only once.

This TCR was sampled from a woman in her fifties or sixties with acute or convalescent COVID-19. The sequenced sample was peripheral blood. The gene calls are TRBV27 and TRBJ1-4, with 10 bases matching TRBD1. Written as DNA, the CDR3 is TGTGCCAGCAGTAAACCGGGACAGGGGAACGAAAAACTGTTTTTT. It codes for CASSKPGQGNEKLFF.